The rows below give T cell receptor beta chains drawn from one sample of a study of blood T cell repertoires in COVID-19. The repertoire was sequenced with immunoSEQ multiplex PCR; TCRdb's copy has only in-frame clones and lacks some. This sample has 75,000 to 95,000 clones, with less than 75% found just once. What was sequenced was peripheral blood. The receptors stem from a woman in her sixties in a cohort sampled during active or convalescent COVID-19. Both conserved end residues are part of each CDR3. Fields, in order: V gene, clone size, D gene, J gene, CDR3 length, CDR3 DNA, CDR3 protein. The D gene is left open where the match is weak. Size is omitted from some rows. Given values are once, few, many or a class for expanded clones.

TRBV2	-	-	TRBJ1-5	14	TGTGCCACTTCCGGGACAAACAGCAATCAGCCCCAGCATTTT	CATSGTNSNQPQHF
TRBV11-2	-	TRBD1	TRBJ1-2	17	TGTGCCAGCAGCTTAGATCGGGTTAGACAGGGGGCGAACGGCTACACCTTC	CASSLDRVRQGANGYTF
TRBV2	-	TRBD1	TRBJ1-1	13	TGTGCCAGCCTGGGGACAGTGAACACTGAAGCTTTCTTT	CASLGTVNTEAFF
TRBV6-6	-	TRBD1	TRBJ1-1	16	TGTGCCAGCAGGGACGGGACAGGGATAACCCGAGCCGAAGCTTTCTTT	CASRDGTGITRAEAFF
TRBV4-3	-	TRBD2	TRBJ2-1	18	TGCGCCAGCAGCCCTACCTACTCTAGCGGGGGGGCCTACAATGAGCAGTTCTTC	CASSPTYSSGGAYNEQFF
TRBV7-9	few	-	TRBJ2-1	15	TGTGCCAGCAGCTCTCAGGGGAGCTCCTACAATGAGCAGTTCTTC	CASSSQGSSYNEQFF
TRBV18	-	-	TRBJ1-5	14	TGTGCCAGCTCACCCGACGGAGGCAATCAGCCCCAGCATTTT	CASSPDGGNQPQHF
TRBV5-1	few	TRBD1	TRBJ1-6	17	TGCGCCAGCAGCTTGCACGGACAGGGCACTTATAATTCACCCCTCCACTTT	CASSLHGQGTYNSPLHF
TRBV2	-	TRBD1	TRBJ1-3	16	TGTGCCAGCATACGACAGGGTGGGATCTCTGGAAACACCATATATTTT	CASIRQGGISGNTIYF
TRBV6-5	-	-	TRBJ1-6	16	TGTGCCAGCAGTTACTCAATGTACCAGGGAAATTCACCCCTCCACTTT	CASSYSMYQGNSPLHF
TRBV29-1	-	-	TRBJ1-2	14	TGCAGCGTTGTATCAGGCAGGGAAAGTTATGGCTACACCTTC	CSVVSGRESYGYTF
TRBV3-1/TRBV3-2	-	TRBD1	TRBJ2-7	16	TGTGCCAGCAGCCAGGAGGGACAGGGCCACTCCTACGAGCAGTACTTC	CASSQEGQGHSYEQYF
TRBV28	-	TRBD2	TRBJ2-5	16	TGTGCCAGCAGTTTTGGTGGGGGAGGGAAGGGAGAGACCCAGTACTTC	CASSFGGGGKGETQYF
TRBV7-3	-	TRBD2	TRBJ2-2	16	TGTGCCAGCAGCGACACTAGCGGGGGGGCCCCCGGGGAGCTGTTTTTT	CASSDTSGGAPGELFF
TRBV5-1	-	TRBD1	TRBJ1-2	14	TGCGCCAGCAGCTCAACAGGGGGCGCAAGGGGCTACACCTTC	CASSSTGGARGYTF
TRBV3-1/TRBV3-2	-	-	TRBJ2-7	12	TGTGCCAGCAGCCTTCAAGCCTCCGAGCAGTACTTC	CASSLQASEQYF
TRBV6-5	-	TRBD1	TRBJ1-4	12	TGTGCCAGCAGGCGACAGGGAGGAAAACTGTTTTTT	CASRRQGGKLFF
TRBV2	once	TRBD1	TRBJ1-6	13	TGTGCCAGCAGGGGGACAGGGGGTTCACCCCTCCACTTT	CASRGTGGSPLHF
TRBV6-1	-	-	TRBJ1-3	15	TGTGCCAGCAGTGAAGGCAGGGGTATTGGAAACACCATATATTTT	CASSEGRGIGNTIYF
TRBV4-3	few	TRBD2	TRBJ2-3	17	TGCGCCAGCAGCCAAAAGCGATCGGGGGGTAGCACAGATACGCAGTATTTT	CASSQKRSGGSTDTQYF
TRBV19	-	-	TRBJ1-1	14	TGTGCCAGTAGTATAAGACGGGTGAACACTGAAGCTTTCTTT	CASSIRRVNTEAFF
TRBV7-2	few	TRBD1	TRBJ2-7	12	TGTGCCAGCAGCTTCACAGGGGACGAGCAGTACTTC	CASSFTGDEQYF
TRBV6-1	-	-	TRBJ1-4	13	TGTGCCAGCGCCACCGCTACGAGGGAAAAACTGTTTTTT	CASATATREKLFF
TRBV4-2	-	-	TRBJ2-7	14	TGTGCCAGCAGCCAAGGGACACCGAACTACGAGCAGTACTTC	CASSQGTPNYEQYF
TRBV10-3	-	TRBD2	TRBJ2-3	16	TGTGCCATCAGTGAGTCGAACGCGGGGGTTGGGTATACGCAGTATTTT	CAISESNAGVGYTQYF
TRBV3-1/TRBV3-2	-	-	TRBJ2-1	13	TGTGCCAGCAGCCCGGCGGGGGCCGCTGAGCAGTTCTTC	CASSPAGAAEQFF
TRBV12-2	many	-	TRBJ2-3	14	TGTGCAAGTCGCCCCGGGGGGTGCACAGATACGCAGTATTTT	CASRPGGCTDTQYF
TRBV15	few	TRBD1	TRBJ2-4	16	TGTGCCACCAGCAGGATTCCGGGACAGGGGCAAAACATTCAGTACTTC	CATSRIPGQGQNIQYF
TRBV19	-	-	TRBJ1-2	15	TGTGCCAGTATTATCATGGCGGGCGCCGACTATGGCTACACCTTC	CASIIMAGADYGYTF
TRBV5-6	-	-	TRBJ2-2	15	TGTGCCAGCAGCAGTTTAGCCAGGAACACCGGGGAGCTGTTTTTT	CASSSLARNTGELFF
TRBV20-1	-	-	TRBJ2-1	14	TGCAGTGCTAGTCGGACTTCCTCCTACAATGAGCAGTTCTTC	CSASRTSSYNEQFF
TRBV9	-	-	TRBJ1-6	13	TGTGCCAGCAGCGTAGGGGAGGCCGGGTCCCTCCACTTT	CASSVGEAGSLHF
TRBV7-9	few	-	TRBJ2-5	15	TGTGCCAGCAGCTTAGCAGTGACAGGCCAAGAGACCCAGTACTTC	CASSLAVTGQETQYF
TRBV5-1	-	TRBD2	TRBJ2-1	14	TGCGCCAGCTCGACTAGCGGGTCCTACAATGAGCAGTTCTTC	CASSTSGSYNEQFF
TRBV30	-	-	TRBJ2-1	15	TGTGCCTGGAAGCCTGGACAGATCTCCTACAATGAGCAGTTCTTC	CAWKPGQISYNEQFF
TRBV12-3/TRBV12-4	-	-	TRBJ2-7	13	TGTGCCAGCAAGCGGGCAGGGCCCTACGAGCAGTACTTC	CASKRAGPYEQYF
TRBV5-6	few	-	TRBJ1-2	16	TGTGCCAGCAGCTGGCGGACAGCCTCGGGTAACTATGGCTACACCTTC	CASSWRTASGNYGYTF
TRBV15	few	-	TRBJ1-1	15	TGTGCCACCAGCAGTCGAACAGGGATGAACACTGAAGCTTTCTTT	CATSSRTGMNTEAFF
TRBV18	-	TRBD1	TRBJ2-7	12	TGTGCCAGTAAACAGGGGGACTACGAGCAGTACTTC	CASKQGDYEQYF
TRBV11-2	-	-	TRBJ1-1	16	TGTGCCAGCAGCTTAGATACCACGTGGAGGAACACTGAAGCTTTCTTT	CASSLDTTWRNTEAFF
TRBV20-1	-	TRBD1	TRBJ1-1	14	TGCAGTGCTAGTCCGAGACAGGGGAACACTGAAGCTTTCTTT	CSASPRQGNTEAFF
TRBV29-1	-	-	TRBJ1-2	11	TGCAGCGTTGGTAAAGGGGATGGCTACACCTTC	CSVGKGDGYTF
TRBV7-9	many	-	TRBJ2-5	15	TGTGCCAGCAGCTTAGTTGGGCACCACCAAGAGACCCAGTACTTC	CASSLVGHHQETQYF
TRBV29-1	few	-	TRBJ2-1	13	TGCAGCGTTGAAGTAGGCGGGTACAATGAGCAGTTCTTC	CSVEVGGYNEQFF
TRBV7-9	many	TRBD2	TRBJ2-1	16	TGTGCCAGCAGCTTAAATTTTGGACTAGCGGACAATGAGCAGTTCTTC	CASSLNFGLADNEQFF
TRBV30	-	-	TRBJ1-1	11	TGTGCCTGGAGTCCGACAATTGAAGCTTTCTTT	CAWSPTIEAFF
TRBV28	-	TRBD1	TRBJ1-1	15	TGTGCCAGCAGCCTACTGGGACAGGGGAAGTCTGAAGCTTTCTTT	CASSLLGQGKSEAFF
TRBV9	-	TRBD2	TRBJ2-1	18	TGTGCCAGCAGCGTAACCGAAGCACTAGCGGGGGGGTACAATGAGCAGTTCTTC	CASSVTEALAGGYNEQFF
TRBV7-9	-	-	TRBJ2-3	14	TGTGCCAGCAGCTCCACAGGGCGCACAGATACGCAGTATTTT	CASSSTGRTDTQYF
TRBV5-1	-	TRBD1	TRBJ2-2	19	TGCGCCAGCAGCTTGAAGGGACAGGGGGCCCAATTTAACACCGGGGAGCTGTTTTTT	CASSLKGQGAQFNTGELFF
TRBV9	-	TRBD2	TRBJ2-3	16	TGTGCCAGCAGCGAAGGGCGGACTAGCGGGGTTGATACGCAGTATTTT	CASSEGRTSGVDTQYF
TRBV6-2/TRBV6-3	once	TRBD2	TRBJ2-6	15	TGTGCCAGCAGCCGGGGGGTCTCTGGGGCCAACGTCCTGACTTTC	CASSRGVSGANVLTF